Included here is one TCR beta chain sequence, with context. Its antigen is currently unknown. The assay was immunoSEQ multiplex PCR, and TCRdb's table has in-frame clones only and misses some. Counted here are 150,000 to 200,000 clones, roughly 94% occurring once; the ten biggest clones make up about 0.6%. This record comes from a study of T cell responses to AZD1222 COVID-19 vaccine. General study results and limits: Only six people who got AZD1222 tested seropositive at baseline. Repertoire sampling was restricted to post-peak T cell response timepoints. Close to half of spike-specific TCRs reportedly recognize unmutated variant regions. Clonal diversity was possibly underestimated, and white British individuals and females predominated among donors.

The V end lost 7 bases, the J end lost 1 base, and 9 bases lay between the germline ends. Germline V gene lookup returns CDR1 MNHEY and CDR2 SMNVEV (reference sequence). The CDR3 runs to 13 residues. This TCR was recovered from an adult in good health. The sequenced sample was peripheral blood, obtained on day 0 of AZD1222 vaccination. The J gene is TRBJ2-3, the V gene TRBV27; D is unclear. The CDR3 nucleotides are TGTGCCAGCACTCTTCGGGGCACAGATACGCAGTATTTT. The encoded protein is CASTLRGTDTQYF.